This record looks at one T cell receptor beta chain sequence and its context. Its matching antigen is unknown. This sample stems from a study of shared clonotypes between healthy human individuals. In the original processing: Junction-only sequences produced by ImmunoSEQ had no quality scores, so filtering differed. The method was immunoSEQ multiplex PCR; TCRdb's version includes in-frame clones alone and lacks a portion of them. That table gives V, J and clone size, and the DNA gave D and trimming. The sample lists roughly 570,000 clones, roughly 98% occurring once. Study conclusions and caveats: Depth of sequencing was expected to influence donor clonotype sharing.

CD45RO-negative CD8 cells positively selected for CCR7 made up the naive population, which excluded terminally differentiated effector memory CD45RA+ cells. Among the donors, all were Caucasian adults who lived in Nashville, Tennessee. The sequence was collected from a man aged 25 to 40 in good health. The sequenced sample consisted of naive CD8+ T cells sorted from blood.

CDR3 in DNA: TGTGCCAGCAGCCCTGGACTAGCGGTGTGGAATGAGCAGTTCTTC. Its translation is CASSPGLAVWNEQFF. The gene calls are TRBV9 and TRBJ2-1, with TRBD2 matching 10 bases. This CDR3 is built from 15 residues. The germline V gene encodes CDR1 SGDLS and CDR2 YYNGEE. V trimming: 4 bases; J trimming: 7 bases; junction bases outside the gene matches: 8.